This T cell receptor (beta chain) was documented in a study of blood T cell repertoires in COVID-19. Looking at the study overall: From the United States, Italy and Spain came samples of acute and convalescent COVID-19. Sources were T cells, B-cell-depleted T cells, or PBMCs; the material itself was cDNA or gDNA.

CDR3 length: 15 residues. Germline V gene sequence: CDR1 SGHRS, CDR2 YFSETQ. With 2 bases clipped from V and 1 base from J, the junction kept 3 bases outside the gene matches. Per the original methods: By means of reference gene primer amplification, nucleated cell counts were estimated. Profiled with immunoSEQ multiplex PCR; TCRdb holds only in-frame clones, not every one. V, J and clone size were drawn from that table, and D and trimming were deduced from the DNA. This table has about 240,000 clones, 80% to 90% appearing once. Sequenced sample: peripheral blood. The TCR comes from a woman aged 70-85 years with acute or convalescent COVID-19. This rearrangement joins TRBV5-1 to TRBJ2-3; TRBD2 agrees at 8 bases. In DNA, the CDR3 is TGCGCCAGCAGCTTCTGGCGGGGGGGCACAGATACGCAGTATTTT. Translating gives CASSFWRGGTDTQYF.